Below are 22 T cell receptor beta chains sequenced from a single sample in a study of identifying expanded T cells in peripheral blood (dated by TCRdb to between 2017 and 2020). Libraries were prepared through the immunoSEQ multiplex PCR assay. The table was pulled from immuneACCESS by TCRdb, which kept in-frame rearrangements only. Such tables lose some clones; where checked, under half of the loss comes from unresolved V genes, and the rest has no known cause. The sample table contains 55,000 to 80,000 clones; only one count was recorded for about 83% of them. Clones ranked in the top ten supply under 20% of the sample. The sequenced sample was blood. All receptors derive from a person between 18 and 75 years old in good health.

This clone has only a few counts. The rearrangement links TRBV2 to TRBJ2-1; D perhaps matches TRBD1 (5 bases). This CDR3 is built from 13 residues. Trimming stripped 1 base from V and 9 bases from J, with 10 bases between. The germline gives CDR1 SNHLY, CDR2 FYNNEI. The CDR3 loop reads CASSEESQGEQFF. The CDR3 DNA follows: TGTGCCAGCAGTGAAGAGTCCCAGGGTGAGCAGTTCTTC.

The chain couples TRBV14 to TRBJ2-2; possible D gene TRBD1, 5 bases. The V end was cut by 6 bases, the J end by 5 bases, with 19 bases between. Per the germline V gene, CDR1 is SGHDN and CDR2 is FVKESK. The CDR3 is 16 amino acids. In nucleotides, the CDR3 is TGTGCCAGCAGTCTGCGCCCTGACAGACTTACCGGGGAGCTGTTTTTT. It is translated as CASSLRPDRLTGELFF.

The CDR3 is CASSSWQDTQYF. As DNA, the CDR3 is TGTGCCAGCAGCTCCTGGCAAGATACGCAGTATTTT. The chain has TRBV13 and TRBJ2-3; D gene uncertain. From germline, CDR1 is PRHDT and CDR2 FYEKMQ (reference sequence). Trimming took 4 bases from V and 5 from J, leaving 7 bases between them. There are 12 residues in the CDR3.

Here the CDR3 DNA reads TGCGCCAGCAGCTTTAATTCGCTTAGGACTAGACACACCGGGGAGCTGTTTTTT. Encoded protein: CASSFNSLRTRHTGELFF. This sequence joins TRBV5-1 and TRBJ2-2, with 7 bases aligning to TRBD2. Looked up from germline, CDR1 is SGHRS and CDR2 is YFSETQ. V was pared by 2 bases and J by 3 bases, with 13 bases of the junction left unmatched. The CDR3 is made up of 18 amino acids.

This clone was recorded at least ten times. J is TRBJ1-2 and V is TRBV25-1; 7 bases agree with TRBD1. There are 13 residues in the CDR3. The V gene end was trimmed by 3 bases and the J gene end by 10 bases; junction bases not matched to a gene: 8. CDR1 and CDR2 from the germline V gene are MGHDK and SYGVNS. CDR3 coding DNA: TGTGCCAGCAGTGACCTAGGGACAGTTGACTACACCTTC. Protein product: CASSDLGTVDYTF.

The chain recombines TRBV2 with TRBJ1-4; 10 bases are shared with TRBD1. The junction had 7 bases not matched to a gene; V was cut back by 4 bases and J by 5 bases. The V gene's germline CDR1 is SNHLY and CDR2 FYNNEI. CDR3 length equals 16 residues. Here the CDR3 reads CASSGDRGLSNEKLFF. Here the CDR3 DNA reads TGTGCCAGCAGTGGAGACAGGGGGCTATCAAATGAAAAACTGTTTTTT.

Written as DNA, the CDR3 is TGCGCCAGCTGGGGATCCCTGGATGGCTACACCTTC. Residues: CASWGSLDGYTF. The chain recombines TRBV5-1 with TRBJ1-2; D remains ambiguous. CDR3 length equals 12 residues. The V end lost 7 bases, the J end lost 6 bases, and 13 bases lay between the germline ends. CDR1 is SGHRS, CDR2 YFSETQ, per germline. Based on the CDR3 plus reference TRBV5-1 and TRBJ1-2, the full variable domain is KAGVTQTPRYLIKTRGQQVTLSCSPISGHRSVSWYQQTPGQGLQFLFEYFSETQRNKGNFPGRFSGRQFSNSRSEMNVSTLELGDSALYLCASWGSLDGYTFGSGTRLTVV.

The chain employs TRBV15 and TRBJ1-5; TRBD1 might be the D (5 bases). V dropped 0 bases and J dropped 8 bases, with 14 bases sitting between them. Germline-derived CDR1 and CDR2 are LNHNV and YYDKDF (reference sequence). The CDR3 sequence is 15 residues long. Here the CDR3 reads CATSREWSQGEPQHF. The CDR3 region has the DNA TGTGCCACCAGCAGAGAGTGGAGCCAAGGGGAGCCCCAGCATTTT.

The rearrangement joins TRBV9 to TRBJ1-2, with 7 bases aligning to TRBD1. The CDR3 is 15 amino acids. CDR1 is SGDLS and CDR2 is YYNGEE in the germline V gene. The J segment lost 7 bases and the V segment lost 0 bases, leaving 9 bases of the junction unmatched. The CDR3 region is CASSVGGTDTIGYTF. The CDR3 DNA sequence: TGTGCCAGCAGCGTAGGGGGGACAGATACGATTGGCTACACCTTC.

This chain joins TRBV6-5 and TRBJ1-1; D call uncertain. The CDR3 is made up of 13 amino acids. Deletions cut 8 bases from V and 6 bases from J, with 16 bases between. CDR1 is MNHEY and CDR2 is SVGAGI in the germline V gene. CDR3 sequence (DNA): TGTGCCAGCTTAGACGTGAGGCTCGCTGAAGCTTTCTTT. It translates to CASLDVRLAEAFF.

The chain's CDR3 is CASSPQAGQPQHF. CDR3 DNA sequence: TGTGCCAGCAGTCCCCAGGCCGGGCAGCCCCAGCATTTT. The rearrangement joins TRBV6-4 to TRBJ1-5; D gene ambiguous. This CDR3 is 13 amino acids long. The germline CDR1 and CDR2 sequences are MRHNA and SNTAGT. V lost 5 bases and J lost 7, with 12 bases in between.

V usage is TRBV29-1 and J usage is TRBJ2-3, with 7 bases matching TRBD2. V gave up 7 bases and J gave up 6 bases; unmatched junction bases: 13. Germline loops: CDR1 SQVTM, CDR2 ANQGSEA. The CDR3 covers 14 residues. CDR3 bases: TGCAGCGCTACGCGAGCGGGGAGCCCCGATACGCAGTATTTT. The encoded protein is CSATRAGSPDTQYF.

The chain carries TRBV9 and TRBJ2-2, with D maybe TRBD2 (6 bases). V was trimmed by 4 bases and J by 4 bases, leaving 17 bases between them. CDR3 length: 16 amino acids. CDR1 and CDR2 from the germline V gene are SGDLS and YYNGEE. Here the CDR3 reads CASSPQGRRGTGELFF. As DNA, the CDR3 is TGTGCCAGCAGCCCCCAGGGAAGGCGGGGCACCGGGGAGCTGTTTTTT. The full variable domain, its missing parts supplied by reference TRBV9 and TRBJ2-2, is DSGVTQTPKHLITATGQRVTLRCSPRSGDLSVYWYQQSLDQGLQFLIQYYNGEERAKGNILERFSAQQFPDLHSELNLSSLELGDSALYFCASSPQGRRGTGELFFGEGSRLTVL.

The V call is TRBV18, the J call TRBJ1-6; D gene unclear. CDR1 is KGHSH, CDR2 LQKENI, per germline. The CDR3 is 15 residues long. V was shortened by 5 bases and J by 5 bases, with 13 bases between the two germline ends. The CDR3 loop reads CASSASGRNNSPLHF. Written as DNA, the CDR3 is TGTGCCAGCTCAGCCAGTGGACGAAATAATTCACCCCTCCACTTT.

In its sample, this clone was seen a few times. In the same sample, other DNA sequences code for this CDR3. The rearrangement joins TRBV30 to TRBJ1-1; D gene uncertain. The CDR3 runs 13 residues. In germline, CDR1 is GTSNPN, CDR2 SVGIG (reference sequence). V was pared by 0 bases and J by 0 bases, with 5 bases between. The CDR3 region is CAWSVQLNTEAFF. DNA of the CDR3: TGTGCCTGGAGTGTACAATTGAACACTGAAGCTTTCTTT.

The J gene is TRBJ1-4, the V gene TRBV5-1, with D unclear. The CDR3 runs 14 residues. Per germline, CDR1 SGHRS and CDR2 YFSETQ. V was pared by 6 bases and J by 4 bases, with 13 bases between. The CDR3 spells CASKVGPLNEKLFF. The CDR3 DNA is TGCGCCAGCAAGGTAGGGCCCCTTAATGAAAAACTGTTTTTT.

This chain uses TRBV18 with TRBJ2-3; 8 bases match TRBD2. The CDR3 is 19 amino acids. Germline CDR1 is KGHSH and CDR2 is LQKENI. V lost 3 bases to trimming and J lost 4 bases; unmatched junction nucleotides: 18. The CDR3 sequence: CASSPLRAPPGTSSDTQYF. The CDR3 bases are TGTGCCAGCTCACCCCTGCGGGCCCCACCGGGGACTAGTTCAGATACGCAGTATTTT.

The genes are TRBV28 and TRBJ2-2, with D possibly being TRBD1 (5 bases). Germline V gene lookup returns CDR1 MDHEN and CDR2 SYDVKM. The ends were cut back, 7 bases at V and 0 bases at J, with 9 bases in the middle. CDR3 size: 14 residues. The CDR3 is CASTGHPNTGELFF. The CDR3, as DNA: TGTGCCAGCACAGGACACCCGAACACCGGGGAGCTGTTTTTT.

In its sample, this clone was seen many times. J is TRBJ2-2 and V is TRBV9; no reliable D call. Trimming removed 3 bases from V and 6 bases from J, with 9 bases in between. Germline V gives CDR1 SGDLS, CDR2 YYNGEE. CDR3 size: 13 residues. CDR3 nucleotides: TGTGCCAGCAGCGCCCCCGTCGCCGGGGAGCTGTTTTTT. It is translated as CASSAPVAGELFF. Based on the CDR3 plus reference TRBV9 and TRBJ2-2, the full variable domain is DSGVTQTPKHLITATGQRVTLRCSPRSGDLSVYWYQQSLDQGLQFLIQYYNGEERAKGNILERFSAQQFPDLHSELNLSSLELGDSALYFCASSAPVAGELFFGEGSRLTVL.

This clone turned up a few times. J is TRBJ2-7 and V is TRBV6-1; no clear D. In germline, CDR1 is MNHNS, CDR2 SASEGT. CDR3 length: 13 residues. V was cut by 5 bases and J by 3 bases, with 11 bases left in between. The CDR3 is CASSLVWSYEQYF. CDR3 DNA sequence: TGTGCCAGCAGTCTCGTATGGAGCTACGAGCAGTACTTC.

The chain employs TRBV19 and TRBJ1-5, with no clear D. This CDR3 contains 13 residues. The germline gives CDR1 LNHDA, CDR2 SQIVND (reference sequence). The germline V and J ends were trimmed by 1 base and 6 bases, with 7 bases remaining between them. CDR3 nucleotide sequence: TGTGCCAGTAGTATAGCCCCCGCTCAGCCCCAGCATTTT. Amino acids: CASSIAPAQPQHF.

V gene TRBV19 combines with J gene TRBJ2-1; D ambiguous. V lost 5 bases and J 0 bases, leaving 11 bases between the germline ends. The CDR3 consists of 15 residues. The germline V gene has CDR1 LNHDA and CDR2 SQIVND (reference sequence). The CDR3 sequence: CASSLGYSSYNEQFF. CDR3 bases: TGTGCCAGTAGTTTGGGCTACAGCTCCTACAATGAGCAGTTCTTC. The entire variable domain, with the rest obtained from reference TRBV19 and TRBJ2-1, is as follows: DGGITQSPKYLFRKEGQNVTLSCEQNLNHDAMYWYRQDPGQGLRLIYYSQIVNDFQKGDIAEGYSVSREKKESFPLTVTSAQKNPTAFYLCASSLGYSSYNEQFFGPGTRLTVL.